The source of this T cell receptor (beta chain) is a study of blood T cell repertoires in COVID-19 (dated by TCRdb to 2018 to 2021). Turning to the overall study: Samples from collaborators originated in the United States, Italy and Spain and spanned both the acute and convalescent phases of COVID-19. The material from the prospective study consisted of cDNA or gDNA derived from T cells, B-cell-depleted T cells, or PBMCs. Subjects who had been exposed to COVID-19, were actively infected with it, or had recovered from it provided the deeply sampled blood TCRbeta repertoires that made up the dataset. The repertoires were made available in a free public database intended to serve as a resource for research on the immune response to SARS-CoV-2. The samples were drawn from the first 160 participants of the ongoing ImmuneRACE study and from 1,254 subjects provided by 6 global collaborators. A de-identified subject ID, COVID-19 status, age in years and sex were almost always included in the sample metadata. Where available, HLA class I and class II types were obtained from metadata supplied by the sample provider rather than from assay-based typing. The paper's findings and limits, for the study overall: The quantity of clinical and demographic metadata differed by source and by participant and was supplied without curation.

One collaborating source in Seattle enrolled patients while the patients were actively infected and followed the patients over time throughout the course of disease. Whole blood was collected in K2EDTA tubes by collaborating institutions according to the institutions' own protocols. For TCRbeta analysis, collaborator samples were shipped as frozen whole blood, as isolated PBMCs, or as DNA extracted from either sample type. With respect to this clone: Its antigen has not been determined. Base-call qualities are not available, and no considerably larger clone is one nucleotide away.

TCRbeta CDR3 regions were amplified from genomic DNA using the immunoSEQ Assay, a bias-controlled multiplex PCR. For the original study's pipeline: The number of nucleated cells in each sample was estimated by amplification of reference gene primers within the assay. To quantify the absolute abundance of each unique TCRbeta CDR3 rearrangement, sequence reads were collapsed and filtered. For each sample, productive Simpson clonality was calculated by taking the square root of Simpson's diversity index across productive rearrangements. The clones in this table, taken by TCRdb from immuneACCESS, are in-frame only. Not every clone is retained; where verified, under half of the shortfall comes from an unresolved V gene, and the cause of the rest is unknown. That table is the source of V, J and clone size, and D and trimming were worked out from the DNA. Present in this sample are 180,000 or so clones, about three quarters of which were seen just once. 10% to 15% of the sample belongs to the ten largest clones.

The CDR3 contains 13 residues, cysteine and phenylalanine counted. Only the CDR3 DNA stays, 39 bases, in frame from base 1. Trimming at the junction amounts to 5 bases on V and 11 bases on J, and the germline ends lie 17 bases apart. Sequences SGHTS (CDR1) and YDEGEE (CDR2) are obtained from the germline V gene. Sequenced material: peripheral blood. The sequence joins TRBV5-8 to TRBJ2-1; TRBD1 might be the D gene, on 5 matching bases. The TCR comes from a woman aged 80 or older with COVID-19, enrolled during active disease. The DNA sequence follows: TGTGCCAGCAGATCCAGGGATCGAAACCAGCAGTTCTTC. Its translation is CASRSRDRNQQFF.